This TCR beta chain is drawn from a study of T cells in Graves' hyperthyroidism and ophthalmopathy. RNA transcripts served as the template for amplifying TCR beta CDR3 regions. TCR CDR3 underwent first-round RT-PCR with the HTBI primer set. Each CDR3 protein is one row after TCRdb ran MiXCR on the multiplex PCR reads. Counted here are about 480,000 distinct CDR3 sequences, 14% occurring once; the ten biggest clones make up 15% to 20%. This clonotype occurred many times. This receptor was taken from a woman aged 18 to 35 with Graves' hyperthyroidism. The sequenced sample consisted of blood.

CDR3 sequence (DNA): TGTGCCAGCCGACACAGCTGGGATACGCAGTATTTT. Its translation is CASRHSWDTQYF. This chain links TRBV7-9 with TRBJ2-3; D gene ambiguous. V was trimmed by 8 bases and J by 6 bases, leaving 12 bases between them. The CDR3 sequence is 12 residues long. Looked up from germline, CDR1 is SEHNR and CDR2 is FQNEAQ (reference sequence).